The 24 T cell receptor beta chains below come from one sample, sequenced in a study of T cell changes during pregnancy in multiple sclerosis. Repertoires were generated with immunoSEQ multiplex PCR, while TCRdb's copy carries only in-frame clones and drops some. The sample lists around 57,000 clones, more than 80% occurring once. The sequenced sample was peripheral blood, obtained in the first trimester of pregnancy. Receptor source: a female donor in good health, enrolled as a control in a pregnancy study.

The chain links TRBV7-9 to TRBJ1-1; no definite D call. CDR1 is SEHNR, CDR2 FQNEAQ, per germline (reference sequence). This CDR3 has 14 residues. The V end was cut by 0 bases, the J end by 1 base, with 6 bases between. CDR3 sequence (DNA): TGTGCCAGCAGCTTAGCGCGGCAGAACACTGAAGCTTTCTTT. Translation gives CASSLARQNTEAFF.

The rearrangement joins TRBV29-1 to TRBJ2-6; D not resolved. CDR1 is SQVTM and CDR2 is ANQGSEA in the germline V gene. The CDR3 is 20 residues long. The germline V and J ends were trimmed by 0 bases and 0 bases, with 21 bases remaining between them. The CDR3 DNA sequence: TGCAGCGTTGAAGATCCCGAGCCGGTGTCCCTGCTCTCTGGGGCCAACGTCCTGACTTTC. Translated: CSVEDPEPVSLLSGANVLTF.

This sequence joins TRBV18 and TRBJ2-5; 9 bases map to TRBD1. V was clipped by 6 bases and J by 0 bases; unmatched bases: 11. The length of the CDR3 is 17 residues. Germline-derived CDR1 and CDR2 are KGHSH and LQKENI. Here the CDR3 DNA reads TGTGCCAGCTCCCTCACGACAGGGGGGTCAGACCAAGAGACCCAGTACTTC. Residues: CASSLTTGGSDQETQYF. Full variable domain (rest looked up from reference TRBV18 and TRBJ2-5): NAGVMQNPRHLVRRRGQEARLRCSPMKGHSHVYWYRQLPEEGLKFMVYLQKENIIDESGMPKERFSAEFPKEGPSILRIQQVVRGDSAAYFCASSLTTGGSDQETQYFGPGTRLLVL.

The chain carries TRBV27 and TRBJ2-5; 7 bases align to TRBD1. Losses at the gene ends were 6 bases for V and 1 base for J; bases not matched to a gene: 8. The germline V gene encodes CDR1 MNHEY and CDR2 SMNVEV (reference sequence). The CDR3 consists of 15 residues. As DNA, the CDR3 is TGTGCCAGCAGGAATTCCAGGGGGTTCCAAGAGACCCAGTACTTC. This sequence encodes CASRNSRGFQETQYF.

This clone came up once. The rearrangement joins TRBV9 to TRBJ1-1; TRBD1 matches 9 bases. The trim removed 3 bases at V and 3 bases at J, leaving 6 bases unmatched. CDR1 and CDR2 from the germline V gene are SGDLS and YYNGEE. This CDR3 comprises 15 residues. The CDR3 nucleotides are TGTGCCAGCAGCGCCGGGGACAGGGTGTACACTGAAGCTTTCTTT. The encoded protein is CASSAGDRVYTEAFF. The entire variable domain, with the rest obtained from reference TRBV9 and TRBJ1-1, is as follows: DSGVTQTPKHLITATGQRVTLRCSPRSGDLSVYWYQQSLDQGLQFLIQYYNGEERAKGNILERFSAQQFPDLHSELNLSSLELGDSALYFCASSAGDRVYTEAFFGQGTRLTVV.

This chain uses TRBV27 with TRBJ2-1; unclear D gene. The germline V gene has CDR1 MNHEY and CDR2 SMNVEV (reference sequence). V lost 7 bases, J lost 0 bases, and 13 bases lay in between. The CDR3 is 15 amino acids. CDR3 loop: CASKTRESSYNEQFF. The CDR3 nucleotides are TGTGCCAGCAAAACCCGAGAGAGCTCCTACAATGAGCAGTTCTTC.

J is TRBJ2-6 and V is TRBV28; 8 positions match TRBD1. This CDR3 comprises 19 residues. The germline gives CDR1 MDHEN, CDR2 SYDVKM. V lost 3 bases and J lost 0; bases outside the gene matches: 10. The CDR3 nucleotides read TGTGCCAGCAGTTTTACCAGGGGGCCGATTTACTCTGGGGCCAACGTCCTGACTTTC. Translated: CASSFTRGPIYSGANVLTF.

V gene TRBV4-3 combines with J gene TRBJ1-5, with D unclear. This CDR3 comprises 13 residues. Trimming took off 0 bases at V and 4 bases at J, with 4 bases between the two ends. Germline V gives CDR1 LGHNA, CDR2 YSLEER. CDR3 nucleotides: TGCGCCAGCAGCCAAGATCTGAATCAGCCCCAGCATTTT. It translates to CASSQDLNQPQHF.

The chain has TRBV5-4 and TRBJ2-2, with a tentative D call TRBD1 (6 bases). The CDR3 spans 15 residues. The V gene lost 4 bases and the J gene lost 6 bases, with 16 bases spanning the gap. CDR1 SGHNT and CDR2 YYREEE come from the germline V gene (reference sequence). The CDR3 DNA reads TGTGCCAGCAGCACCCAAACAGGGAGCGCCGGGGAGCTGTTTTTT. Its protein product is CASSTQTGSAGELFF.

The chain links TRBV7-2 to TRBJ1-2, with D possibly matching TRBD1 (6 bases). The CDR3 contains 17 residues. V gave up 6 bases and J gave up 0 bases, with 20 bases separating them. The germline V gene encodes CDR1 SGHTA and CDR2 FQGNSA. In DNA, the CDR3 is TGTGCCAGCAGTTACGAGTGGGGGCAGGAGTCTAACTATGGCTACACCTTC. Encoded protein: CASSYEWGQESNYGYTF.

The chain couples TRBV6-5 to TRBJ2-7; 8 bases line up with TRBD2. J lost 0 bases, V lost 5 bases, and 6 bases had no gene match. The CDR3 is made up of 15 amino acids. Looked up from germline, CDR1 is MNHEY and CDR2 is SVGAGI. As DNA, the CDR3 is TGTGCCAGCAGTCAAAGCGGGGGAGCCTCCTACGAGCAGTACTTC. Translated: CASSQSGGASYEQYF.

CDR3 amino acids: CASSQETGTGGYEQYF. The CDR3 DNA reads as TGCGCCAGCAGCCAAGAAACCGGGACAGGGGGCTACGAGCAGTACTTC. The gene calls are TRBV4-3 and TRBJ2-7; TRBD1 aligns across 11 bases. Trimming removed 0 bases from V and 3 bases from J; junction bases left unmatched: 4. Germline loops: CDR1 LGHNA, CDR2 YSLEER. This CDR3 region has 16 residues.

This rearrangement joins TRBV5-1 to TRBJ2-2, with a weak D call TRBD1 (5 bases). V was shortened by 2 bases and J by 6 bases, with 14 bases between the two germline ends. Germline CDR1 is SGHRS and CDR2 is YFSETQ. The CDR3 sequence is 15 residues long. CDR3 amino acids: CASSLSLQGAGELFF. The CDR3 DNA follows: TGCGCCAGCAGCTTATCCCTACAAGGGGCCGGGGAGCTGTTTTTT.

This chain links TRBV4-3 with TRBJ1-1; the D gene is possibly TRBD1 (5 bases). CDR1 LGHNA and CDR2 YSLEER come from the germline V gene. V was shortened by 0 bases and J by 5 bases, with 10 bases between the two germline ends. The CDR3 has 14 residues. In DNA form, the CDR3 reads TGCGCCAGCAGCCAAGATCCAGGGTGGACTGAAGCTTTCTTT. Residues: CASSQDPGWTEAFF.

This clone was detected only once. The rearrangement joins TRBV7-3 to TRBJ1-2, with D hard to call. Germline V gives CDR1 SGHTA, CDR2 FQGTGA. The CDR3 is made up of 13 amino acids. Trimming cost V 0 bases and J 6 bases, with 8 bases left between them. This chain's CDR3 is CASSLTWTDGYTF. CDR3 nucleotides: TGTGCCAGCAGCTTAACGTGGACTGATGGCTACACCTTC.

The rearrangement joins TRBV4-1 to TRBJ1-1; TRBD1 is a possible D gene (5 bases). Germline assignment: CDR1 MGHRA and CDR2 YSYEKL. This CDR3 is built from 15 residues. The germline V and J ends were trimmed by 1 base and 10 bases, with 19 bases remaining between them. The CDR3 coding sequence is TGCGCCAGCAGCCAAGTTGGAATCAGGGAAAGAGGAGCTTTCTTT. Amino acids: CASSQVGIRERGAFF.

This clone was recorded only once. The chain uses TRBV5-8 and TRBJ1-1; TRBD1 might be the D (5 bases). From germline, CDR1 is SGHTS and CDR2 YDEGEE. Trimming cost V 4 bases and J 1 base, with 14 bases left between them. This CDR3 comprises 15 residues. The CDR3 DNA sequence: TGTGCCAGCAGCCCCGCAGGGTATGAGAACACTGAAGCTTTCTTT. Protein product: CASSPAGYENTEAFF. Full variable domain (rest looked up from reference TRBV5-8 and TRBJ1-1): EAGVTQSPTHLIKTRGQQATLRCSPISGHTSVYWYQQALGLGLQFLLWYDEGEERNRGNFPPRFSGRQFPNYSSELNVNALELEDSALYLCASSPAGYENTEAFFGQGTRLTVV.

This chain links TRBV2 with TRBJ1-1, with a tentative D call TRBD1 (5 bases). Per the germline V gene, CDR1 is SNHLY and CDR2 is FYNNEI. The V end lost 2 bases, the J end lost 6 bases, and 16 bases lay between the germline ends. This CDR3 contains 15 residues. The CDR3 loop is CASSEIGREGSEAFF. As DNA, the CDR3 is TGTGCCAGCAGTGAAATAGGCAGGGAAGGGTCTGAAGCTTTCTTT.

The V call is TRBV19, the J call TRBJ1-3; 7 bases align to TRBD1. The germline V gene encodes CDR1 LNHDA and CDR2 SQIVND (reference sequence). This CDR3 has 15 residues. The V segment lost 10 bases and the J segment 0 bases; nucleotides outside the gene matches: 9. DNA for the CDR3: TGTGCCACCCGTCCCGGGACAGACTCTGGAAACACCATATATTTT. This translates into CATRPGTDSGNTIYF.

This sequence joins TRBV5-1 and TRBJ1-1; D call uncertain. Trimming removed 3 bases at V and 1 base at J, with 10 bases between. There are 14 residues in the CDR3. Germline-derived CDR1 and CDR2 are SGHRS and YFSETQ. CDR3 sequence reads: CASSSTGSNTEAFF. In DNA, the CDR3 is TGCGCCAGCAGCTCGACGGGATCGAACACTGAAGCTTTCTTT.

The DNA of the CDR3 is TGTGCCATCAGTTCCATGTTCTCGCGGGGGAACCAAGAGACCCAGTACTTC. Protein product: CAISSMFSRGNQETQYF. The chain links TRBV10-3 to TRBJ2-5, with 7 nucleotides matching TRBD2. The CDR3 totals 17 residues. The ends lost 5 bases at V and 0 bases at J; junction bases unmatched: 12. From germline, CDR1 is ENHRY and CDR2 SYGVKD.

The J gene is TRBJ2-5, the V gene TRBV5-1; D is unclear. Trimming left V 0 bases short and J 1 base short, with 10 bases between. The CDR3 is 15 amino acids. Germline V CDR1 and CDR2: SGHRS, YFSETQ. The CDR3 loop reads CASSLDSFTQETQYF. The CDR3 DNA reads TGCGCCAGCAGCTTGGACAGCTTCACCCAAGAGACCCAGTACTTC.

CDR3 DNA: TGTGCCAGCAGCCTGTACACGGAGAGCAATCAGCCCCAGCATTTT. Its translation: CASSLYTESNQPQHF. The chain joins TRBV5-8 to TRBJ1-5; D call uncertain. The V gene lost 4 bases and the J gene lost 1 base, with 12 bases spanning the gap. The germline V gene has CDR1 SGHTS and CDR2 YDEGEE. The CDR3 is 15 amino acids.

This clone was counted a single time. The sample holds other DNA sequences that translate to the same CDR3. The CDR3 nucleotides read TGCAGCGTTAGACATCTCGATCAGCCCCAGCATTTT. This encodes CSVRHLDQPQHF. The chain uses TRBV29-1 and TRBJ1-5; D not resolved. The CDR3 has 12 residues. V lost 5 bases to trimming and J lost 5 bases, with 10 bases between them. Germline V gene data show CDR1 as SQVTM and CDR2 as ANQGSEA.